The source of this T cell receptor (beta chain) is a study of cytomegalovirus exposure and HLA in healthy donors. Germline V gives CDR1 KGHSH, CDR2 LQKENI. The CDR3 consists of 14 residues. With V trimmed by 4 bases and J by 5 bases, 6 bases remained unmatched. With 60 Vbeta and 13 Jbeta primers, the PCR was carried out. Libraries were prepared by immunoSEQ multiplex PCR; TCRdb keeps only in-frame clonotypes and omits some of them. The table records approximately 120,000 clones, 74% of them present only once. This sequence was found in a man aged 40-49 years in good health and CMV-seropositive. The sequencing sample was made of PBMCs. The gene calls are TRBV18 and TRBJ2-5; 8 bases match TRBD1. CDR3 loop: CASSLQGAWETQYF. The DNA for the CDR3 is TGTGCCAGCTCACTTCAGGGGGCCTGGGAGACCCAGTACTTC.